Sequencing of this TCR beta chain was carried out in a study of blood T cell repertoires in COVID-19. Study-level background: PBMCs, B-cell-depleted T cells, or T cells provided the cDNA or gDNA that made up the material.

Original processing methods: Amplification of reference gene primers was used by the study to estimate nucleated cell counts. The method was immunoSEQ multiplex PCR; TCRdb's version includes in-frame clones alone and lacks a portion of them. D and trimming were read from the DNA, whereas the V and J calls and clone size are those reported in that table. The sample lists more than 85,000 clones, about nine tenths occurring once. Germline V lookup: CDR1 MDHEN, CDR2 SYDVKM. This CDR3 region has 14 residues. V dropped 8 bases and J dropped 4; count of bases not matched to a gene: 6. The TCR sequence derives from a man younger than 30 with acute or convalescent COVID-19. The chain has TRBV28 and TRBJ1-5, with 9 bases matching TRBD1. The sequenced sample was peripheral blood. The chain's CDR3 is CASRTGGWNQPQHF. DNA for the CDR3: TGTGCCAGCCGTACAGGGGGCTGGAATCAGCCCCAGCATTTT.